These 10 T cell receptor beta chains were sequenced from one sample in a study of blood T cell repertoires in COVID-19. TCRdb keeps only in-frame clones here, not all; method: immunoSEQ multiplex PCR. This table has 50,000 to 65,000 clones, 82% appearing once. Material for sequencing was peripheral blood. The source of these receptors is a woman aged 60-70 years with acute or convalescent COVID-19.

This rearrangement joins TRBV15 to TRBJ2-7; D perhaps matches TRBD1 (6 bases). The V gene lost 3 bases and the J gene lost 0 bases, with 9 bases spanning the gap. Germline V gives CDR1 LNHNV, CDR2 YYDKDF (reference sequence). The CDR3 contains 14 residues. The CDR3 loop reads CATSSRDISYEQYF. The CDR3, as DNA: TGTGCCACCAGCAGCCGGGACATCTCCTACGAGCAGTACTTC.

The genes are TRBV5-1 and TRBJ2-1, with 15 nucleotides matching TRBD2. Germline trimming cut 0 bases from V and 5 bases from J; bases unmatched to any gene: 6. The CDR3 extends over 18 amino acids. Per germline, CDR1 SGHRS and CDR2 YFSETQ. CDR3 loop: CASSLGLGTSGGNNEQFF. CDR3 coding DNA: TGCGCCAGCAGCTTGGGGCTTGGGACTAGCGGGGGGAACAATGAGCAGTTCTTC.

CDR3: CATSDSDRAGYGYTF. The CDR3 nucleotides read TGTGCCACCAGTGACTCTGACAGGGCTGGCTATGGCTACACCTTC. The chain combines TRBV24-1 with TRBJ1-2; 7 bases match TRBD1. In germline, CDR1 is KGHDR, CDR2 SFDVKD. Unmatched junction bases numbered 8, after V lost 4 bases and J lost 4 bases. The CDR3 runs to 15 residues.

The chain links TRBV10-3 to TRBJ2-4; 7 bases match TRBD1. Germline V CDR1 and CDR2: ENHRY, SYGVKD. The J segment lost 0 bases and the V segment lost 0 bases, leaving 11 bases of the junction unmatched. There are 19 residues in the CDR3. CDR3 sequence: CAISESPRDSAGAKNIQYF. The CDR3 DNA is TGTGCCATCAGTGAGTCGCCCCGGGACAGCGCTGGAGCCAAAAACATTCAGTACTTC.

The V call is TRBV18, the J call TRBJ2-7, with TRBD2 as a possible D gene (5 bases). Germline V gene data show CDR1 as KGHSH and CDR2 as LQKENI. The CDR3 contains 14 residues. Trimming took off 6 bases at V and 4 bases at J, with 16 bases between the two ends. CDR3 DNA: TGTGCCAGCTCCCTCCGGGAAAGAGGATACGAGCAGTACTTC. Protein product: CASSLRERGYEQYF.

The V gene is TRBV4-2, the J gene TRBJ1-5; 9 bases match TRBD1. The ends lost 3 bases at V and 6 bases at J; junction bases unmatched: 3. CDR3 length: 14 residues. Germline lookup yields CDR1 LGHNA and CDR2 YNFKEQ. The CDR3 reads CASSQGQGSQPQHF. The CDR3, as DNA: TGTGCCAGCAGCCAGGGACAGGGTTCTCAGCCCCAGCATTTT.

This chain connects TRBV5-4 to TRBJ2-7; D is uncertain. Germline CDR1 and CDR2: SGHNT and YYREEE (reference sequence). V lost 0 bases and J lost 5, with 12 bases in between. This CDR3 has 14 amino acids. CDR3 region: CASSLAPTKHEQYF. DNA of the CDR3: TGTGCCAGCAGCTTGGCCCCTACCAAACACGAGCAGTACTTC.

The chain recombines TRBV27 with TRBJ2-7; 10 bases line up with TRBD1. The germline V gene has CDR1 MNHEY and CDR2 SMNVEV (reference sequence). J gave up 4 bases and V 7 bases, and 4 bases lay outside the gene matches. CDR3 length: 13 amino acids. The CDR3 loop is CASKPGQGYEQYF. The CDR3 DNA is TGTGCCAGCAAACCGGGACAGGGGTACGAGCAGTACTTC.

CDR3 region: CASSLGPLGTGTYEQYF. In DNA form, the CDR3 reads TGTGCCAGCAGCTTAGGGCCCTTGGGGACAGGTACCTACGAGCAGTACTTC. This sequence joins TRBV11-2 and TRBJ2-7; TRBD1 matches 8 bases. Germline loops: CDR1 SGHAT, CDR2 FQNNGV. Trimming at V came to 1 base and at J to 2 bases, leaving 10 bases not matched to a gene. This CDR3 comprises 17 residues.

The rearrangement links TRBV20-1 to TRBJ2-3, with unresolved D. Germline lookup yields CDR1 DFQATT and CDR2 SNEGSKA (reference sequence). CDR3 size: 14 residues. V gave up 3 bases and J gave up 1 base, with 11 bases separating them. The CDR3 coding sequence is TGCAGTGCTAGTGGTGAGGCCCGCACAGATACGCAGTATTTT. As protein: CSASGEARTDTQYF.